This T cell receptor (beta chain) is from a study of radiotherapy plus CTLA-4 blockade in lung cancer. Study-wide points: Interferon-beta, together with early blood T cell clone dynamics, reportedly best predicted response. An expansion of tumor-derived TCR clones occurred in blood after radiotherapy plus ipilimumab.

This CDR3 spans 16 amino acids. Germline CDR1 is SGHDN and CDR2 is FVKESK. Trimming removed 3 bases at V and 3 bases at J, with 15 bases between. In the case of this clone: Its matching antigen is unknown.

Assay used: immunoSEQ multiplex PCR; TCRdb lists only in-frame clones, some missing. The sample contains 35,000 to 50,000 clones, around 72% of which appear only once. This specimen consisted of peripheral blood, obtained from a patient treated with radiotherapy plus ipilimumab. The chain has TRBV14 and TRBJ2-1; D may be TRBD2 (5 bases). This TCR was recovered from a human donor with non-small cell lung cancer who had a complete response to radiotherapy plus ipilimumab. CDR3 in DNA: TGTGCCAGCAGCCATAAAAACCCGGGGAGCTACAATGAGCAGTTCTTC. This codes for CASSHKNPGSYNEQFF.